The 10 T cell receptor beta chains given below trace back to one sample, sequenced in a study of metastatic and nonmetastatic thyroid tumors. TCRdb re-analyzed the PCR reads using MiXCR. The table shows 64,000 or so clones, with 15% to 20% occurring only once. No treatment of any kind had been given to any patient before thyroid surgery. Sequencing was performed on blood. These TCRs come from a male donor with papillary thyroid cancer or a benign thyroid nodule (not recorded which). Some clones in this sample may be carry-over from other donors' samples.

For this clone: A much larger clone differs by one base, so this may be a read error. Other DNA sequences in this specimen translate into the identical CDR3. The rearrangement uses TRBV6-1 and TRBJ1-5; weak D call: TRBD1 (5 bases). Germline V gene lookup returns CDR1 MNHNS and CDR2 SASEGT. This CDR3 has 15 residues. The CDR3 reads CVSSLEGSGNQPQHF. CDR3 coding DNA: TGTGTCAGCAGTTTGGAGGGGTCGGGAAATCAGCCCCAGCATTTT.

This clone was seen more than once but under ten times. The chain couples TRBV20-1 to TRBJ2-5; TRBD2 might be the D (6 bases). Between the trimmed V and J ends, which lost 2 bases and 4 bases, there was a span of 8 bases. The CDR3 is 12 residues long. The germline V gene has CDR1 DFQATT and CDR2 SNEGSKA (reference sequence). The CDR3 protein is CSARSEGETQYF. The CDR3, as DNA: TGCAGTGCTAGATCGGAGGGAGAGACCCAGTACTTC.

This clone was detected a few times. One junction end disagrees with the germline gene, perhaps due to a read error. The chain recombines TRBV28 with TRBJ1-5; D unresolved. The germline CDR1 and CDR2 sequences are MDHEN and SYDVKM. The CDR3 runs 13 residues. The CDR3 DNA follows: TGTGCCAGCAGTTTAGGCGGCAATCAGCCACAGAATTTT. This codes for CASSLGGNQPQNF.

V gene TRBV15 combines with J gene TRBJ2-7; 9 bases are a match to TRBD1. V was clipped by 0 bases and J by 6 bases; unmatched bases: 9. Germline V gives CDR1 LNHNV, CDR2 YYDKDF (reference sequence). The CDR3 runs to 16 residues. CDR3 nucleotides: TGTGCCACCAGCAGAGATTCAGGGACAGGGTGCTTCGAGCAGTACGTC. This sequence encodes CATSRDSGTGCFEQYV.

V gene TRBV20-1 combines with J gene TRBJ1-1; D gene uncertain. Germline V gene sequence: CDR1 DFQATT, CDR2 SNEGSKA (reference sequence). This CDR3 spans 16 amino acids. With 8 bases removed from V and 0 bases from J, the gap between germline ends came to 22 bases. In nucleotides, the CDR3 is TGCAGTTCACCCGGAAACAGTGCCCACATGAACACTGAAGCTTTCTTT. Protein product: CSSPGNSAHMNTEAFF.

Ten or more counts support this clone. J is TRBJ2-3 and V is TRBV6-2 or TRBV6-3; no definite D call. V was pared by 0 bases and J by 2 bases, with 6 bases between. Germline V gives CDR1 MNHEY, CDR2 SVGEGT. The CDR3 has 14 residues. CDR3 sequence reads: CASSYSFTTDTQYF. CDR3 in DNA: TGTGCCAGCAGTTACTCATTTACCACAGATACGCAGTATTTT.

Turning to this clone: Just one base apart from a much larger clone, this may be a read error. V is TRBV7-3 and J is TRBJ2-3; TRBD1 aligns across 12 bases. Germline lookup yields CDR1 SGHTA and CDR2 FQGTGA. The CDR3 is 17 amino acids. The J segment lost 4 bases and the V segment lost 6 bases, leaving 11 bases of the junction unmatched. CDR3 loop: CASSYSGTGGNADTQYF. DNA for the CDR3: TGTGCCAGCAGTTACTCCGGGACAGGGGGCAATGCAGATACGCAGTATTTT.

This clone came up many times. DNA of the CDR3: TGCAGCGTCGCAGAGACAGGGGAGGTTAGCACCATATATTTT. Residues: CSVAETGEVSTIYF. The chain employs TRBV29-1 and TRBJ1-3; 8 bases line up with TRBD1. With 6 bases clipped from V and 9 bases from J, the junction kept 13 bases outside the gene matches. Looked up from germline, CDR1 is SQVTM and CDR2 is ANQGSEA. The CDR3 has 14 amino acids.

A single count supports this clone. The junction shows a germline mismatch at one end, possibly a read error. The V gene is TRBV11-2, the J gene TRBJ1-3; D not certain. Germline values: CDR1 SGHAT, CDR2 FQNNGV. The CDR3 contains 16 residues. Here the CDR3 DNA reads TGTGCCAGCATCTTAACCCCTGCCCTCCTTGGGAACACCATATATTTT. Amino acid sequence: CASILTPALLGNTIYF.

V gene TRBV11-2 combines with J gene TRBJ2-7; perhaps TRBD1 as D (6 bases). CDR1 and CDR2 (germline): SGHAT, FQNNGV. This CDR3 is built from 16 residues. V was clipped by 2 bases and J by 0 bases, with 14 bases between them. The CDR3 DNA is TGTGCCAGCAGCTTATTGGTGGGGGCCGGCTCCTACGAGCAGTACTTC. Translating gives CASSLLVGAGSYEQYF.